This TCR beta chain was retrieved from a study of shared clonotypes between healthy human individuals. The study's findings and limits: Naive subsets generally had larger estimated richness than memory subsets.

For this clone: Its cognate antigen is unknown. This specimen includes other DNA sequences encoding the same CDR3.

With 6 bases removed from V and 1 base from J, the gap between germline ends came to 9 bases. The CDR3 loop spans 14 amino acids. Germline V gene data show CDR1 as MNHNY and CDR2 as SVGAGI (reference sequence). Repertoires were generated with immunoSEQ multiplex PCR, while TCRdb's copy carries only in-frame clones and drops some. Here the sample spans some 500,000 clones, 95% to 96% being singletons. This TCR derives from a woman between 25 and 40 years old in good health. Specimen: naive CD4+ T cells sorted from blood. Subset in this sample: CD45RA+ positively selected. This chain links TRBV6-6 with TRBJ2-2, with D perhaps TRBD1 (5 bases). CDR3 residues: CASSPRGNTGELFF. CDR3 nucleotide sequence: TGTGCCAGCAGCCCTAGGGGGAACACCGGGGAGCTGTTTTTT.